The clone carrying this T cell receptor beta chain showed up just a few times. The sample comes from a study of human T cells and chemical hapten exposure. Indicated time point: pre-sensitization, week 0. Treatment in this sample: therapeutic diphenylcyclopropenone sensitization with weekly scalp DPC. The study drew its donors from alopecia patients who were 18 to 70 years old and suitable for DPC. It was from unfractionated whole blood that total RNA was extracted. TCRdb re-called the RACE reads through MiXCR, storing one row per CDR3 protein. The data show 45,000 to 65,000 distinct CDR3 sequences, more than 9% seen once. With 5 bases clipped from V and 9 bases from J, the junction kept 8 bases outside the gene matches. The CDR3 length is 13 residues.

Source: whole blood, taken in connection with sensitization to the hapten diphenylcyclopropenone (DPC). This sequence joins TRBV12-3 or TRBV12-4 and TRBJ1-2, with TRBD1 matching over 8 bases. This TCR was sampled from a man aged 35-49 years with alopecia areata. Some clones in this sample may be carry-over from other donors' samples. CDR3 coding DNA: TGTGCCAGCAGTCCCCGGACAGGGTCTAGCTACACCTTC. This gives the protein CASSPRTGSSYTF.